This T cell receptor (beta chain) was observed in a study of cytomegalovirus exposure and HLA in healthy donors. The wider study: Unique TCRs numbering some 80 million, obtained from HLA-typed donors, made up an early data release.

Study results and limitations: In a later analysis, HLA-associated beta chains showed higher expansion and lower generation probabilities than comparable chains. TRBV6-2, TRBV6-3 and some other V segments were unresolvable in 87-base-pair reads.

Amplification used 60 Vbeta primers and 13 Jbeta primers. Using immunoSEQ multiplex PCR, the repertoire was profiled, and TCRdb retains in-frame clones only, with some absent. The sample lists some 80,000 clones, roughly four fifths occurring once. From germline, CDR1 is SGDLS and CDR2 YYNGEE. CDR3 size: 17 residues. V was pared by 0 bases and J by 1 base, with 6 bases of the junction left unmatched. Worth noting for this clone: Antigen specificity is unknown.

The sequence came from a human donor in good health. The chain couples TRBV9 to TRBJ2-1, with 8 bases lining up with TRBD2. Sequenced sample: PBMCs. The CDR3 nucleotides read TGTGCCAGCAGCGTAGGAGCGGGGGTCACTTCCTACAATGAGCAGTTCTTC. Encoded protein: CASSVGAGVTSYNEQFF.